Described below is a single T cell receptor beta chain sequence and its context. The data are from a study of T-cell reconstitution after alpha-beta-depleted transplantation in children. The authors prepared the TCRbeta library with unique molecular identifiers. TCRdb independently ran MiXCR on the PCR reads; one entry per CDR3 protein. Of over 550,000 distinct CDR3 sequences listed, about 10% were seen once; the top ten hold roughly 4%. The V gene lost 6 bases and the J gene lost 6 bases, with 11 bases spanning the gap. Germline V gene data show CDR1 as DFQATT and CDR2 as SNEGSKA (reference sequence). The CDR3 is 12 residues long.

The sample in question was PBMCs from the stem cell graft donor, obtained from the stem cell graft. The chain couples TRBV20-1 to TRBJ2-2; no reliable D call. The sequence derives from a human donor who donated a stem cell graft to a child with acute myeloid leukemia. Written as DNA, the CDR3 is TGCAGTGCCCCACGGGTTCCCGGGGAGCTGTTTTTT. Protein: CSAPRVPGELFF.